Listed below are T cell receptor beta chains from one sample, sequenced in a study of shared clonotypes between healthy human individuals. Sequencing was performed with immunoSEQ multiplex PCR; in TCRdb, only in-frame clones are kept and a portion is missing. The table records around 1,900,000 clones, around 93% of them present only once. The sample taken for sequencing was naive CD8+ T cells from PBMCs. Source of these receptors: a man between 18 and 29 years old in good health. Some clones in this sample may be carry-over from other donors' samples. Both conserved end residues are part of each CDR3. The D gene is left open where the match is weak. Size is stated for part of the rows, as once, few or many counts, or as a class when the clone is expanded.

J	length	V	size	D	CDR3	DNA
TRBJ1-5	16	TRBV6-6	NA	NA	CASSGFRERSNQPQHF	TGTGCCAGCAGTGGCTTCCGGGAGCGTAGCAATCAGCCCCAGCATTTT
TRBJ2-1	14	TRBV7-9	NA	NA	CASSSRGAANEQFF	TGTGCCAGCAGCTCTCGAGGCGCGGCGAATGAGCAGTTCTTC
TRBJ2-3	17	TRBV10-3	NA	NA	CAISERGGLSPTDTQYF	TGTGCCATCAGTGAAAGGGGAGGCCTCAGCCCCACAGATACGCAGTATTTT
TRBJ2-7	12	TRBV5-5	NA	NA	CASSFGSHEQYF	TGTGCCAGCAGCTTCGGGAGTCACGAGCAGTACTTC
TRBJ1-1	12	TRBV10-2	NA	NA	CASSALGTEAFF	TGCGCCAGCAGTGCCCTGGGCACTGAAGCTTTCTTT
TRBJ2-1	14	TRBV27	NA	TRBD2	CASSLRAGDDEQFF	TGTGCCAGCAGTCTACGGGCGGGAGACGATGAGCAGTTCTTC
TRBJ2-5	16	TRBV27	NA	TRBD2	CASSPGLAATGETQYF	TGTGCCAGCAGTCCGGGACTAGCGGCTACGGGGGAGACCCAGTACTTC
TRBJ1-5	15	TRBV27	NA	TRBD1	CASSFGTGVNQPQHF	TGTGCCAGCAGTTTCGGGACAGGCGTCAATCAGCCCCAGCATTTT
TRBJ1-1	16	TRBV7-9	NA	TRBD1	CASSSLQGAPNTEAFF	TGTGCCAGCAGCTCCTTACAGGGGGCCCCGAACACTGAAGCTTTCTTT
TRBJ2-5	14	TRBV27	NA	NA	CASSAGQAKETQYF	TGTGCCAGCAGTGCGGGACAAGCCAAAGAGACCCAGTACTTC
TRBJ2-7	13	TRBV19	NA	TRBD1	CASSMDRAHEQYF	TGTGCCAGTAGTATGGACAGGGCCCACGAGCAGTACTTC
TRBJ2-4	15	TRBV7-9	NA	NA	CASSSGQGAKNIQYF	TGTGCCAGCAGCTCGGGCCAGGGGGCCAAAAACATTCAGTACTTC
TRBJ2-2	15	TRBV15	NA	NA	CATSVGSVSTGELFF	TGTGCCACCAGCGTGGGTTCCGTTAGCACCGGGGAGCTGTTTTTT
TRBJ1-5	16	TRBV7-2	NA	TRBD1	CASSRDADRVDQPQHF	TGTGCCAGCAGCCGTGACGCGGACAGGGTGGATCAGCCCCAGCATTTT
TRBJ2-7	15	TRBV27	NA	TRBD2	CASSATSGKSYEQYF	TGTGCCAGCAGTGCGACTAGCGGGAAGTCCTACGAGCAGTACTTC
TRBJ2-1	12	TRBV28	NA	NA	CATQGQYNEQFF	TGTGCCACGCAAGGACAGTACAATGAGCAGTTCTTC
TRBJ2-3	18	TRBV9	NA	TRBD2	CASSLGVAGEYPGDTQYF	TGTGCCAGCAGCCTGGGGGTAGCGGGAGAATATCCCGGTGATACGCAGTATTTT
TRBJ2-3	14	TRBV10-1	NA	NA	CASSGERSTDTQYF	TGCGCCAGCAGTGGGGAAAGGAGCACAGATACGCAGTATTTT
TRBJ1-1	11	TRBV30	few	NA	CAWIFLTEAFF	TGTGCCTGGATCTTCCTCACTGAAGCTTTCTTT
TRBJ1-2	15	TRBV7-8	NA	NA	CASSQIIRDPYGYTF	TGTGCCAGCAGCCAGATCATCCGGGACCCCTATGGCTACACCTTC
TRBJ2-7	15	TRBV27	NA	TRBD2	CASSLRLAVTYEQYF	TGTGCCAGCAGTTTAAGGCTAGCGGTTACCTACGAGCAGTACTTC
TRBJ1-1	19	TRBV6-1	NA	NA	CASSDWKTGLGSLNTEAFF	TGTGCCAGCAGTGACTGGAAGACAGGTCTCGGGTCTTTGAACACTGAAGCTTTCTTT
TRBJ2-7	15	TRBV28	NA	TRBD1	CASSSLGTAPDEQYF	TGTGCCAGCAGTTCCCTCGGGACAGCTCCCGACGAGCAGTACTTC
TRBJ1-1	10	TRBV6-5	NA	NA	CASSSTEAFF	TGTGCCAGCAGTTCCACTGAAGCTTTCTTT
TRBJ2-5	15	TRBV6-5	NA	NA	CASSYSNLIEETQYF	TGTGCCAGCAGTTACTCCAACCTTATCGAGGAGACCCAGTACTTC
TRBJ1-5	11	TRBV5-8	NA	NA	CASSFGAVQHF	TGTGCCAGCAGCTTTGGGGCAGTACAGCATTTT
TRBJ2-7	12	TRBV6-1	NA	NA	CASSVQPYEQYF	TGTGCCAGCAGTGTCCAGCCATACGAGCAGTACTTC
TRBJ1-2	15	TRBV6-1	NA	NA	CASSEGGGRSDGYTF	TGTGCCAGCAGTGAAGGGGGGGGGCGTAGTGATGGCTACACCTTC
TRBJ2-6	14	TRBV9	NA	NA	CASSVVSGANVLTF	TGTGCCAGCAGCGTAGTGTCCGGGGCCAACGTCCTGACTTTC
TRBJ2-3	14	TRBV28	NA	TRBD2	CASSTSGRPDTQYF	TGTGCCAGCAGTACTAGCGGGAGACCAGATACGCAGTATTTT
TRBJ1-4	16	TRBV5-6	NA	NA	CASSLDWKARGEKLFF	TGTGCCAGCAGCTTGGATTGGAAGGCGAGGGGCGAAAAACTGTTTTTT
TRBJ2-7	14	TRBV6-6	NA	NA	CASRTGSYTGEQYF	TGTGCCAGCAGGACGGGATCTTACACCGGGGAGCAGTACTTC
TRBJ2-5	16	TRBV7-9	NA	NA	CASSLEWSQGWETQYF	TGTGCCAGCAGCTTAGAGTGGAGTCAGGGATGGGAGACCCAGTACTTC
TRBJ2-3	14	TRBV19	NA	TRBD1	CASSRDREVDTQYF	TGTGCCAGTAGTAGGGACAGGGAGGTCGATACGCAGTATTTT
TRBJ1-5	15	TRBV6-1	NA	NA	CASSEDGSFNQPQHF	TGTGCCAGCAGTGAAGATGGCAGCTTCAATCAGCCCCAGCATTTT
TRBJ1-1	13	TRBV28	NA	NA	CASRKGKKGEAFF	TGTGCCAGCAGAAAGGGTAAGAAGGGTGAAGCTTTCTTT
TRBJ2-2	15	TRBV9	NA	NA	CASSVADGDTGELFF	TGTGCCAGCAGCGTAGCGGACGGAGACACCGGGGAGCTGTTTTTT
TRBJ1-2	13	TRBV5-4	once	TRBD1	CASSFTGGSGYTF	TGTGCCAGCAGCTTCACAGGGGGCTCTGGCTACACCTTC
TRBJ2-5	13	TRBV4-3	NA	NA	CASSQDEEETQYF	TGCGCCAGCAGCCAAGACGAGGAAGAGACCCAGTACTTC
TRBJ1-1	15	TRBV28	once	NA	CASRPATGRFGWAFF	TGTGCCAGCAGGCCCGCGACAGGCCGCTTTGGTTGGGCTTTCTTT
TRBJ2-7	13	TRBV5-5	NA	TRBD1	CAGRGGQGNEQYF	TGTGCCGGAAGAGGGGGACAGGGAAACGAGCAGTACTTC
TRBJ2-1	12	TRBV7-9	NA	NA	CASSLWFNEQFF	TGTGCCAGCAGCTTATGGTTTAATGAGCAGTTCTTC
TRBJ1-3	18	TRBV18	NA	NA	CASSPPTPGLVPPNTIYF	TGTGCCAGCTCACCACCGACGCCGGGACTGGTACCCCCGAACACCATATATTTT
TRBJ1-2	13	TRBV25-1	NA	NA	CASSEFGNYGYTF	TGTGCCAGCAGTGAATTTGGTAACTATGGCTACACCTTC
TRBJ2-1	15	TRBV7-9	NA	TRBD2	CASSPRTSGRTEQFF	TGTGCCAGCAGCCCACGGACTAGCGGCCGTACCGAGCAGTTCTTC
TRBJ2-1	17	TRBV7-6	NA	TRBD2	CASSLGTSGSSYNEQFF	TGTGCCAGCAGCTTAGGGACTAGCGGGAGCTCCTACAATGAGCAGTTCTTC
TRBJ2-7	17	TRBV5-1	NA	TRBD1	CASSLETGTGVSYEQYF	TGCGCCAGCAGCTTGGAAACCGGGACAGGAGTCTCCTACGAGCAGTACTTC
TRBJ1-1	11	TRBV20-1	NA	NA	CRGRQNTEAFF	TGCAGGGGCAGACAGAACACTGAAGCTTTCTTT
TRBJ1-1	14	TRBV10-3	NA	NA	CAISESSGSTEAFF	TGTGCCATCAGTGAGTCGTCGGGGTCCACTGAAGCTTTCTTT
TRBJ2-1	13	TRBV6-1	NA	TRBD2	CASGGLDVNEQFF	TGTGCCAGCGGGGGACTAGACGTCAATGAGCAGTTCTTC
TRBJ2-1	15	TRBV19	once	TRBD1	CASSRTGVFYNEQFF	TGTGCCAGTAGTAGGACAGGGGTTTTCTACAATGAGCAGTTCTTC
TRBJ2-1	16	TRBV29-1	NA	TRBD2	CSVPGLAGGVRGEQFF	TGCAGCGTCCCCGGACTAGCGGGAGGTGTGCGGGGTGAGCAGTTCTTC
TRBJ2-7	13	TRBV10-3	NA	NA	CATTGLATYEQYF	TGTGCCACAACTGGCCTGGCGACCTACGAGCAGTACTTC
TRBJ2-7	15	TRBV5-8	NA	NA	CASSYQDTSSYEQYF	TGTGCCAGCAGCTACCAGGACACGAGCTCCTACGAGCAGTACTTC
TRBJ2-3	13	TRBV10-1	few	NA	CASSLFRGDTQYF	TGCGCCAGCAGCCTCTTCAGGGGAGATACGCAGTATTTT
TRBJ1-1	15	TRBV28	once	NA	CASSPNKALNTEAFF	TGTGCCAGCAGCCCCAACAAGGCTTTGAACACTGAAGCTTTCTTT
TRBJ2-1	17	TRBV27	NA	TRBD2	CASSLGSGSSPPNEQFF	TGTGCCAGCAGCTTGGGTAGCGGGAGCTCCCCACCCAATGAGCAGTTCTTC